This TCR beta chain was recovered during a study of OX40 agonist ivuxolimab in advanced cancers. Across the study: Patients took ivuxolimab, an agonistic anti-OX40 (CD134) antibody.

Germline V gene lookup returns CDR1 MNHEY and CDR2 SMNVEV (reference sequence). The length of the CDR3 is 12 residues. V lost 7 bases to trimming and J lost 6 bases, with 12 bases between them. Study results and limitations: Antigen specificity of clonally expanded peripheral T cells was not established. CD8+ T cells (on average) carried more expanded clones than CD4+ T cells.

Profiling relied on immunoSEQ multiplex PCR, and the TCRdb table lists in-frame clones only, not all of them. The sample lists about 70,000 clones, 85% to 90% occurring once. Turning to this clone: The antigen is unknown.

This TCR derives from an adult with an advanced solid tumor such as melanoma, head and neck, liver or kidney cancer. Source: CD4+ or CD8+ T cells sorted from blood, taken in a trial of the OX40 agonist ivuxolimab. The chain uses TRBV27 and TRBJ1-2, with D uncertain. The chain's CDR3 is CASMGRKDGYTF. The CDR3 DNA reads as TGTGCCAGCATGGGCAGAAAGGATGGCTACACCTTC.